One TCR beta chain is described in this entry. Its target is not known. This specimen comes from a study of cytomegalovirus exposure and HLA in healthy donors. Study in general: Researchers found that roughly 81% of about 400 genotyped donors fell within the Caucasian-associated ancestry cluster.

60 Vbeta and 13 Jbeta primers were used in PCR. TCRdb's copy holds only in-frame clones and misses some; the assay was immunoSEQ multiplex PCR. The data hold some 180,000 clones, with approximately 84% observed a single time. V was pared by 11 bases and J by 7 bases, with 9 bases between. There are 10 residues in the CDR3. Germline loops: CDR1 ENHRY, CDR2 SYGVKD. Study findings and constraints: As a later analysis revealed, the rate of TCR association differed by HLA locus, with DRB1 most and HLA-C fewest. The sole available immune exposure information was CMV serostatus.

The chain uses TRBV10-3 and TRBJ1-5, with D uncertain. The clonotype originates from a girl aged 10 to 17 in good health and CMV-seropositive. The sequenced sample was PBMCs. DNA of the CDR3: TGTGCCGCCGGAGACCAGCCCCAGCATTTT. Its translation: CAAGDQPQHF.